These 14 T cell receptor beta chains were all obtained from the same sample, sequenced in a study of blood T cell repertoires in COVID-19. The table came from immunoSEQ multiplex PCR; TCRdb's copy has only in-frame clones and leaves some out. The repertoire includes 240,000 or so clones, over 80% of them detected once, and 1.9% sits in the top ten. The sequenced material came from peripheral blood. The source of these receptors is a man younger than 40 who had recovered from COVID-19.

The chain couples TRBV19 to TRBJ2-5; TRBD1 agrees at 9 bases. The CDR3 extends over 14 amino acids. V gave up 6 bases and J gave up 5 bases; unmatched junction bases: 7. Germline CDR1 LNHDA, CDR2 SQIVND (reference sequence). The CDR3 loop reads CASRTTGGLETQYF. CDR3 in DNA: TGTGCCAGTAGAACGACAGGGGGACTGGAGACCCAGTACTTC.

The genes are TRBV2 and TRBJ1-5, with 7 bases that match TRBD1. This CDR3 contains 15 residues. J lost 6 bases, V lost 1 base, and 6 bases had no gene match. Germline lookup yields CDR1 SNHLY and CDR2 FYNNEI. CDR3 loop: CASSEEGAAGQPQHF. The CDR3 bases are TGTGCCAGCAGTGAAGAGGGGGCTGCTGGTCAGCCCCAGCATTTT. Looking up the rest from reference TRBV2 and TRBJ1-5 gives the full variable domain: EPEVTQTPSHQVTQMGQEVILRCVPISNHLYFYWYRQILGQKVEFLVSFYNNEISEKSEIFDDQFSVERPDGSNFTLKIRSTKLEDSAMYFCASSEEGAAGQPQHFGDGTRLSIL.

The J gene is TRBJ1-5, the V gene TRBV18, with no clear D. The CDR3 runs to 14 residues. Trimming left V 3 bases short and J 2 bases short, with 8 bases between. Germline CDR1 is KGHSH and CDR2 is LQKENI. The CDR3 bases are TGTGCCAGCTCACCTCGGTCTGGCAATCAGCCCCAGCATTTT. Its protein product is CASSPRSGNQPQHF.

To note about this clone: One end of the junction varies from germline; a read error may be responsible. V and J are TRBV6-5 and TRBJ1-4, with TRBD1 as a possible D gene (6 bases). The CDR3 extends over 12 amino acids. Germline assignment: CDR1 MNHEY and CDR2 SVGAGI. The CDR3 bases are TGTGCCAGCAGCGGGGGGGAACAGGGTCTCCTGTTT. The encoded protein is CASSGGEQGLLF.

This rearrangement joins TRBV27 to TRBJ1-1; 8 bases line up with TRBD1. Losses at the gene ends were 5 bases for V and 6 bases for J; bases not matched to a gene: 11. CDR1 and CDR2 (germline): MNHEY, SMNVEV (reference sequence). The CDR3 is 15 amino acids. The CDR3 DNA sequence: TGTGCCAGCAGTCCAAGACAGGGGCGCTTAGCTGAAGCTTTCTTT. Residues: CASSPRQGRLAEAFF.

Written as DNA, the CDR3 is TGTGCCAGCAGCTTGGGTCGGAGAACACTGAGTGAAGCTTTCTTT. It codes for CASSLGRRTLSEAFF. This chain connects TRBV5-4 to TRBJ1-1; no firm D call. CDR1 SGHNT and CDR2 YYREEE come from the germline V gene (reference sequence). Trimming took off 0 bases at V and 7 bases at J, with 16 bases between the two ends. The CDR3 extends over 15 amino acids.

The chain recombines TRBV28 with TRBJ1-3; maybe TRBD1 (5 bases). Germline V CDR1 and CDR2: MDHEN, SYDVKM. Trimming removed 2 bases from V and 0 bases from J, with 8 bases in between. CDR3 size: 15 residues. In DNA form, the CDR3 reads TGTGCCAGCAGTTTAGACAGATTCTCTGGAAACACCATATATTTT. Amino acids: CASSLDRFSGNTIYF.

This clone has more than one count but fewer than ten. The genes are TRBV18 and TRBJ1-6; possibly TRBD1 for D (5 bases). Germline loops: CDR1 KGHSH, CDR2 LQKENI. The CDR3 has 13 amino acids. Deletions cut 5 bases from V and 10 bases from J, with 12 bases between. This CDR3 reads CASSARVLSPLHF. The CDR3, as DNA: TGTGCCAGCTCAGCCAGGGTCCTGTCACCCCTCCACTTT.

The chain uses TRBV9 and TRBJ2-1, with D tentatively TRBD1 (6 bases). Germline CDR1 reads SGDLS; CDR2 reads YYNGEE. Trimming took 4 bases from V and 0 from J, leaving 14 bases between them. CDR3 size: 16 residues. The CDR3 DNA reads TGTGCCAGCAGCCCGATGGGACAAAGCTCCTACAATGAGCAGTTCTTC. Translating gives CASSPMGQSSYNEQFF.

J is TRBJ1-1 and V is TRBV3-1 (or the pseudogene TRBV3-2); D not certain. V was trimmed by 2 bases and J by 8 bases, leaving 6 bases between them. Per germline, CDR1 LGHDT and CDR2 YNNKEL (reference sequence). This CDR3 is built from 11 residues. The CDR3 nucleotides read TGTGCCAGCAGCCAATCACACGAAGCTTTCTTT. This encodes CASSQSHEAFF.

This sequence joins TRBV5-5 and TRBJ1-2, with a tentative D call TRBD1 (6 bases). V was cut by 5 bases and J by 4 bases, with 15 bases left in between. There are 14 residues in the CDR3. CDR1 and CDR2 from the germline V gene are SGHKS and YYEKEE (reference sequence). The CDR3 DNA sequence: TGTGCCAGCAGTCTTCAGACAGGATCCTATGGCTACACCTTC. It yields the protein CASSLQTGSYGYTF.

The genes are TRBV19 and TRBJ2-3; TRBD1 is a possible D gene (5 bases). The CDR3 runs to 16 residues. Germline CDR1 LNHDA, CDR2 SQIVND (reference sequence). V lost 5 bases and J 2 bases, leaving 17 bases between the germline ends. The CDR3 protein is CASSPSDSYYTDTQYF. CDR3 DNA: TGTGCCAGTAGTCCCTCAGACAGCTACTACACAGATACGCAGTATTTT.

The chain links TRBV5-1 to TRBJ2-3, with D maybe TRBD2 (5 bases). The V gene's germline CDR1 is SGHRS and CDR2 YFSETQ. This CDR3 region has 16 residues. V lost 0 bases to trimming and J lost 3 bases, with 14 bases between them. CDR3 region: CASSLVPARRTDTQYF. In DNA, the CDR3 is TGCGCCAGCAGCTTGGTGCCGGCCCGGAGGACAGATACGCAGTATTTT.

The chain couples TRBV18 to TRBJ2-1; the D gene is possibly TRBD2 (6 bases). Trimming pared 6 bases from V and 7 bases from J, leaving 25 bases between. Germline CDR1 is KGHSH and CDR2 is LQKENI. The CDR3 spans 17 residues. CDR3 nucleotide sequence: TGTGCCAGCTCGTACCAGGATAGTGGAGGGATTGGTAATGAGCAGTTCTTC. It codes for CASSYQDSGGIGNEQFF. The full variable domain, rest sourced from reference TRBV18 and TRBJ2-1, is NAGVMQNPRHLVRRRGQEARLRCSPMKGHSHVYWYRQLPEEGLKFMVYLQKENIIDESGMPKERFSAEFPKEGPSILRIQQVVRGDSAAYFCASSYQDSGGIGNEQFFGPGTRLTVL.